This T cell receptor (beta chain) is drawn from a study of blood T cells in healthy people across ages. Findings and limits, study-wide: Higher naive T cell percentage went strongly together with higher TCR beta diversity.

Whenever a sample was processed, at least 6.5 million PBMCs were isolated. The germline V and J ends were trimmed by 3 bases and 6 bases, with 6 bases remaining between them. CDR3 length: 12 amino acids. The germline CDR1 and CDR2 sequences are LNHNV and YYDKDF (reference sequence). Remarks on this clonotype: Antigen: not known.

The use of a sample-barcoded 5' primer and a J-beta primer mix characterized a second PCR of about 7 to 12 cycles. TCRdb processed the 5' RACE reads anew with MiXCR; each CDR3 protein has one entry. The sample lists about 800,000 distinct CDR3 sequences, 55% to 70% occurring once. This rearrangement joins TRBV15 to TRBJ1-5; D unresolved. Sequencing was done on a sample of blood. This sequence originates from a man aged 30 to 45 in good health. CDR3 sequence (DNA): TGTGCCACCAGCAGTTATGGTCAGCCCCAGCATTTT. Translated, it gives CATSSYGQPQHF.